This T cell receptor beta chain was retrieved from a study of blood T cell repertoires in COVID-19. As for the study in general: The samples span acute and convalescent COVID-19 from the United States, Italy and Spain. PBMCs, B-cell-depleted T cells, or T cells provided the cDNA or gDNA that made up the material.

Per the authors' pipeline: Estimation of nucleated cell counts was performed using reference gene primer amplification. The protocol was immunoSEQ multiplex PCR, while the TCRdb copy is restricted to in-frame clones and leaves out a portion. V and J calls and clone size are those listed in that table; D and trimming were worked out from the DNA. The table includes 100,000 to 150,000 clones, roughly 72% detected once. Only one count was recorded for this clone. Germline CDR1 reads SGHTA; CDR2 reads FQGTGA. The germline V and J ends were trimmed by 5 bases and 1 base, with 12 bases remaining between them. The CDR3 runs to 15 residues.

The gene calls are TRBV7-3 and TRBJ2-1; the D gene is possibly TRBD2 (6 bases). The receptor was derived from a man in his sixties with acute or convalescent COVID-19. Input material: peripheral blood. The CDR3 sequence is CASSRNGGSYNEQFF. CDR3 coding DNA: TGTGCCAGCAGCCGAAATGGGGGGTCCTACAATGAGCAGTTCTTC.